The 6 T cell receptor beta chains given below trace back to one sample, sequenced in a study of T-cell reconstitution after alpha-beta-depleted transplantation in children listed by TCRdb under 2016. Libraries were prepared through PCR. The instrument was an Illumina HiSeq 2500. TCR libraries were prepared with molecular barcoding, using unique molecular identifiers to normalize TCRbeta repertoire quantification. TCRdb reworked the public reads: Q25 trimming with fastp, MiXCR clone assembly, productive beta chains retained. Each record represents a unique CDR3 protein, reported with the most common genes and DNA among its rows. The sample table shows 500,000 to 650,000 distinct CDR3 sequences, and over 10% are seen once. About 2.2% of the sample is taken by the ten largest. What this sample's treatment or condition label stands for: allogeneic hematopoietic cell transplantation with graft depleted of TCRalphabeta T cells and CD19 B cells.

The material sequenced was PBMCs, mostly from graft donor cells, taken 360 days after TCRalphabeta/CD19-depleted stem cell transplant. These TCRs come from a male patient aged 10 to 17 who had a stem cell transplant for acute myeloid leukemia, so the T cells may come from the graft donor.

This clonotype showed up just a few times. The chain couples TRBV6-2 or TRBV6-3 to TRBJ2-1; D is unresolved. Looked up from germline, CDR1 is MNHEY and CDR2 is SVGEGT. This CDR3 comprises 16 residues. Trimming took off 7 bases at V and 0 bases at J, with 16 bases between the two ends. CDR3 sequence (DNA): TGTGCCAGCATCAAAAGTGGCTCGAGCTCCTACAATGAGCAGTTCTTC. Translating gives CASIKSGSSSYNEQFF.

The chain couples TRBV5-1 to TRBJ1-1; TRBD1 aligns across 8 bases. Losses at the gene ends were 7 bases for V and 0 bases for J; bases not matched to a gene: 5. This CDR3 region has 14 residues. CDR1 and CDR2 (germline): SGHRS, YFSETQ. In DNA, the CDR3 is TGCGCCAGCGGACAGGGAAGCGTGAACACTGAAGCTTTCTTT. This gives the protein CASGQGSVNTEAFF. Variable domain in full (rest from reference TRBV5-1 and TRBJ1-1): KAGVTQTPRYLIKTRGQQVTLSCSPISGHRSVSWYQQTPGQGLQFLFEYFSETQRNKGNFPGRFSGRQFSNSRSEMNVSTLELGDSALYLCASGQGSVNTEAFFGQGTRLTVV.

This clonotype appeared many times. The chain employs TRBV19 and TRBJ2-1; no clear D. This CDR3 has 11 amino acids. Germline values: CDR1 LNHDA, CDR2 SQIVND (reference sequence). The V end was cut by 3 bases, the J end by 12 bases, with 9 bases between. In DNA form, the CDR3 reads TGTGCCAGTAGTATCATGGGTTCGCAGTTCTTC. Translated: CASSIMGSQFF.

The V gene is TRBV3-1, the J gene TRBJ2-3, with a possible D match to TRBD2 (5 bases). The ends were cut back, 0 bases at V and 2 bases at J, with 12 bases in the middle. The CDR3 covers 16 residues. Germline V CDR1 and CDR2: LGHDT, YNNKEL (reference sequence). The CDR3 sequence: CASSQELRAVTDTQYF. In DNA, the CDR3 is TGTGCCAGCAGCCAAGAACTTCGAGCGGTCACAGATACGCAGTATTTT.

This clonotype was counted only a few times. The chain carries TRBV10-3 and TRBJ2-1; D gene unclear. The CDR3 extends over 14 amino acids. The V gene's germline CDR1 is ENHRY and CDR2 SYGVKD. Trimming removed 8 bases from V and 4 bases from J, with 15 bases in between. The CDR3 region is CAIAGGGAYNEQFF. As DNA, the CDR3 is TGTGCCATCGCCGGCGGCGGAGCTTACAATGAGCAGTTCTTC.

This clonotype was seen more than once but under ten times. The J gene is TRBJ1-6, the V gene TRBV28, with 9 bases lining up with TRBD1. The CDR3 consists of 15 residues. The J segment lost 9 bases and the V segment lost 4 bases, leaving 7 bases of the junction unmatched. Germline lookup yields CDR1 MDHEN and CDR2 SYDVKM. The CDR3 sequence: CASSSRTGERSPLHF. CDR3 DNA sequence: TGTGCCAGCAGTTCCCGGACAGGGGAACGTTCACCCCTCCACTTT.